This T cell receptor beta chain appears in the sequencing data of a study of blood T cell repertoires in COVID-19. The overall study: From T cells, B-cell-depleted T cells, or PBMCs came the material, which was cDNA or gDNA.

After removal of 1 base from V and 0 bases from J, the junction contained 4 bases not matched to a gene. CDR3 length equals 16 residues. In germline, CDR1 is SGHRS, CDR2 YFSETQ. The table came from immunoSEQ multiplex PCR; TCRdb's copy has only in-frame clones and leaves some out. Here the sample spans about 190,000 clones, roughly 88% being singletons. The receptor was derived from a middle-aged man with acute COVID-19. The chain carries TRBV5-1 and TRBJ2-1; 7 nucleotides agree with TRBD1. The sample consisted of PBMCs or T cells enriched from blood (not recorded which). CDR3 coding DNA: TGCGCCAGCAGCTTGACAGGGGCAAGCTCCTACAATGAGCAGTTCTTC. Translation gives CASSLTGASSYNEQFF.